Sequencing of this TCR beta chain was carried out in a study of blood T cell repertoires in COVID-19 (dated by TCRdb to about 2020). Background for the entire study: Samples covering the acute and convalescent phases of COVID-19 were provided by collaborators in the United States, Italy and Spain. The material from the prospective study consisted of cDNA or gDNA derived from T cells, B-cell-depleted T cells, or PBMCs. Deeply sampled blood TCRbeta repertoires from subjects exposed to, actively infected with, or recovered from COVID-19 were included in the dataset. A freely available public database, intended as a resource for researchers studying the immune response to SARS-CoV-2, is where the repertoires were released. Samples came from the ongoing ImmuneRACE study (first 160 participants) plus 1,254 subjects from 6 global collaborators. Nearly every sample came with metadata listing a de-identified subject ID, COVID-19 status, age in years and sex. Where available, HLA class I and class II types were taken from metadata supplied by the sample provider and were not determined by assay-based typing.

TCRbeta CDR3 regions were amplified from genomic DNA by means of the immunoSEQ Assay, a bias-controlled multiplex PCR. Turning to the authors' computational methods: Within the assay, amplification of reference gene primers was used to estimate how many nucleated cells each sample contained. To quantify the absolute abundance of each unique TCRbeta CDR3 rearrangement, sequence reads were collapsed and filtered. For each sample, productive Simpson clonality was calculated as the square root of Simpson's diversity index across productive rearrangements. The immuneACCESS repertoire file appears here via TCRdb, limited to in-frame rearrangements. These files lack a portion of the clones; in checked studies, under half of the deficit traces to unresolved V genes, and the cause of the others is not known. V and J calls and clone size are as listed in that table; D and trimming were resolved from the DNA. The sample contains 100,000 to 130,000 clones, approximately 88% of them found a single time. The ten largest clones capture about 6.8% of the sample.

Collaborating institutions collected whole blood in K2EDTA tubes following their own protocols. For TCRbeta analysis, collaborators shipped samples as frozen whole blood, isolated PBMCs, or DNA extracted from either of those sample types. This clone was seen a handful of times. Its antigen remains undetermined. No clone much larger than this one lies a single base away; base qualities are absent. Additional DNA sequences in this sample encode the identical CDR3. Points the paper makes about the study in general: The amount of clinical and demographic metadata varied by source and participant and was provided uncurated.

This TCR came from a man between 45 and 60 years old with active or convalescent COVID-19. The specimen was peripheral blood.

The CDR3 amino acid sequence is: CASSLGGTSNTEAFF. The bases are TGTGCCAGCAGCTTAGGGGGGACTTCGAACACTGAAGCTTTCTTT. The sequence is built from TRBV7-9 and TRBJ1-1, with a weak D call of TRBD1 (5 bases match). The CDR3 sequence holds 15 residues, the cysteine and phenylalanine included. CDR3 DNA only is kept here, 45 bases in frame from base 1. V and J lose 1 base and 1 base, and a span of 10 bases separates them. CDR1 is given as SEHNR and CDR2 as FQNEAQ, both from the germline V gene (reference sequence). The variable domain in full, with residues beyond the CDR3 obtained from the reference TRBV7-9 and TRBJ1-1 genes, is DTGVSQNPRHKITKRGQNVTFRCDPISEHNRLYWYRQTLGQGPEFLTYFQNEAQLEKSRLLSDRFSAERPKGSFSTLEIQRTEQGDSAMYLCASSLGGTSNTEAFFGQGTRLTVV.